Sequencing of this T cell receptor (beta chain) was carried out in a study of somatic mutations in cytotoxic T cells in rheumatoid arthritis. Repertoires were generated with immunoSEQ multiplex PCR, while TCRdb's copy carries only in-frame clones and drops some. The sample yields under 13,000 clones, more than 65% seen once. Sequenced material: CD8+ T cells sorted from blood. The sequence derives from an adult with rheumatoid arthritis.

This chain's CDR3 is CASSDDTNEQYF. The DNA for the CDR3 is TGTGCCAGCAGTGACGACACAAACGAGCAGTACTTC. The chain recombines TRBV6-1 with TRBJ2-7; D not resolved. The CDR3 length is 12 residues. V was clipped by 3 bases and J by 5 bases, with 8 bases between them. Germline-derived CDR1 and CDR2 are MNHNS and SASEGT.